The entry that follows covers one TCR beta chain sequence. Its antigen is still unknown. Germline V gene lookup returns CDR1 SQVTM and CDR2 ANQGSEA. This CDR3 spans 13 amino acids. V lost 7 bases to trimming and J lost 3 bases, with 16 bases between them. The data are from a study of OX40 agonist ivuxolimab in advanced cancers. Study as a whole: All patients had ivuxolimab intravenously every 2 weeks at 0.01 to 10 mg/kg. The dose-escalation cohort was roughly 83% male, with a mean age of 60 years, ranging about 20 to 85. Recorded diagnoses for dose-escalation patients were hepatocellular carcinoma, melanoma, renal cell or head and neck cancer. Study-level points and caveats: Compared with CD4+, CD8+ T cells on average had more expanded clones.

Sequencing used immunoSEQ multiplex PCR; TCRdb keeps in-frame clones, though not all of them. The data contain approximately 76,000 clones, approximately 85% of them seen just once; the ten biggest clones take up about 6%. V is TRBV29-1 and J is TRBJ2-7; D possibly corresponds to TRBD2 (6 bases). This TCR was sampled from an adult with an advanced solid tumor such as melanoma, head and neck, liver or kidney cancer. Sequenced material: CD4+ or CD8+ T cells sorted from blood, taken in a trial of the OX40 agonist ivuxolimab. The CDR3 DNA reads TGCAGCGCGTTCGGGGGTGGGGGCTACGAGCAGTACTTC. Translation gives CSAFGGGGYEQYF.